This T cell receptor beta chain was recovered during a study of blood T cell repertoires in COVID-19. This clone was observed once. Only in-frame clones appear in the TCRdb table, and some are missing; sequencing was by immunoSEQ multiplex PCR. This sample has about 190,000 clones, with 85% to 90% found just once. Losses at the gene ends were 2 bases for V and 5 bases for J; bases not matched to a gene: 6. The germline V gene encodes CDR1 KGHSH and CDR2 LQKENI. CDR3 length: 15 amino acids. The receptor comes from a man between 45 and 60 years old with acute or convalescent COVID-19. The genes are TRBV18 and TRBJ1-5; 7 nucleotides align to TRBD1. The specimen was peripheral blood. Written as DNA, the CDR3 is TGTGCCAGCTCACCAGGGGACAGCGGATATCAGCCCCAGCATTTT. This gives the protein CASSPGDSGYQPQHF.